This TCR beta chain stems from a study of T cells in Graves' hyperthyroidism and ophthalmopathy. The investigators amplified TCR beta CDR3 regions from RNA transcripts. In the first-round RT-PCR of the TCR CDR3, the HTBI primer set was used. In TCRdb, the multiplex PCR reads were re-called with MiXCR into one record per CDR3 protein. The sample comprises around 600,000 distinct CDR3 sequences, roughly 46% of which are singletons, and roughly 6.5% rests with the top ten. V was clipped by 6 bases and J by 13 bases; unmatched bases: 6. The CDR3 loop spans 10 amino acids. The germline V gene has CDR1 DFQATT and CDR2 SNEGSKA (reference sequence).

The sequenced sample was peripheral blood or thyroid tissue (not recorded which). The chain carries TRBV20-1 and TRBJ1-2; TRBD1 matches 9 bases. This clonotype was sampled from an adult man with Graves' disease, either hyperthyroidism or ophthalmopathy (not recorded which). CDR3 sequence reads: CSAYTGGITF. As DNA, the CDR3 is TGCAGTGCGTACACAGGGGGCATCACCTTC.